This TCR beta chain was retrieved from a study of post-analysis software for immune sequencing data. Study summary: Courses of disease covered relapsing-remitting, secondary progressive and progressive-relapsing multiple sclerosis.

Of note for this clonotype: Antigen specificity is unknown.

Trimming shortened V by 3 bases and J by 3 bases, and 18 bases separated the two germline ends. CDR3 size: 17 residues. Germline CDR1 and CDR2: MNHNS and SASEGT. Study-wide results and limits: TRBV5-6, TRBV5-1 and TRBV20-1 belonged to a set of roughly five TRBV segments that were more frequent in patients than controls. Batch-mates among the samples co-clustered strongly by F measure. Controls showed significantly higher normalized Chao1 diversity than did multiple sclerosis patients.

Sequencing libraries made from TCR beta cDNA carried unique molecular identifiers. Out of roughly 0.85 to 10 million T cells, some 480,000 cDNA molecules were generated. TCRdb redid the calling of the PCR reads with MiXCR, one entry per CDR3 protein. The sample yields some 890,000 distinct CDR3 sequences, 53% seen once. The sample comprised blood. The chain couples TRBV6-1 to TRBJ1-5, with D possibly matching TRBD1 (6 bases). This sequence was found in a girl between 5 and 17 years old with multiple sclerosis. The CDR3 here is CASSELIWTAHNQPQHF. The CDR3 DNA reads TGTGCCAGCAGTGAGTTGATATGGACAGCCCACAATCAGCCCCAGCATTTT.